The 18 T cell receptor beta chains below were found in one sample sequenced in a study of T cells after posttransplantation cyclophosphamide. Some clones are missing from TCRdb's copy, which holds only in-frame ones; the method was immunoSEQ multiplex PCR. Found here are tens of thousands of clones, approximately 71% of them singletons; the top ten hold about 0.71%. The sample was memory CD4+ T cells sorted from PBMCs. The receptors shown here come from a woman aged 60 to 75 in good health, CMV-negative, and a related stem cell transplant donor.

The chain carries TRBV2 and TRBJ2-1, with 8 bases lining up with TRBD2. Unmatched junction bases numbered 6, after V lost 8 bases and J lost 0 bases. This CDR3 has 15 residues. Per the germline V gene, CDR1 is SNHLY and CDR2 is FYNNEI. CDR3 residues: CASFAGGFSYNEQFF. The DNA of the CDR3 is TGTGCCAGCTTTGCGGGGGGCTTCTCCTACAATGAGCAGTTCTTC.

A few counts support this clone. The V and J genes are TRBV11-1 and TRBJ2-5; TRBD2 matches at 13 bases. This CDR3 is 17 amino acids long. Germline V lookup: CDR1 SGHAT, CDR2 FQDESV (reference sequence). V lost 5 bases, J lost 4 bases, and 10 bases stayed unmatched. The CDR3 sequence is CASSRSRLAGGVETQYF. In DNA, the CDR3 is TGTGCCAGCAGCCGATCGAGACTAGCGGGGGGAGTAGAGACCCAGTACTTC. Complete variable domain (other parts from reference TRBV11-1 and TRBJ2-5): EAEVAQSPRYKITEKSQAVAFWCDPISGHATLYWYRQILGQGPELLVQFQDESVVDDSQLPKDRFSAERLKGVDSTLKIQPAELGDSAMYLCASSRSRLAGGVETQYFGPGTRLLVL.

The chain couples TRBV5-4 to TRBJ2-7; no clear D gene. This CDR3 region has 13 residues. Trimming took 4 bases from V and 3 from J, leaving 11 bases between them. Germline V gene data show CDR1 as SGHNT and CDR2 as YYREEE (reference sequence). DNA of the CDR3: TGTGCCAGCAGCCCTATCCCGGGCTACGAGCAGTACTTC. Protein product: CASSPIPGYEQYF.

As regards this clone: The sample carries other DNA sequences with the same CDR3. The genes are TRBV4-3 and TRBJ2-3; 10 bases fit TRBD2. This CDR3 region has 16 residues. The germline V gene has CDR1 LGHNA and CDR2 YSLEER. Unmatched junction bases numbered 1, after V lost 0 bases and J lost 1 base. The CDR3 is CASSQDLAGGTDTQYF. The CDR3, as DNA: TGCGCCAGCAGCCAAGATCTAGCGGGGGGCACAGATACGCAGTATTTT.

The chain combines TRBV6-1 with TRBJ2-7; 7 bases agree with TRBD2. Trimming removed 3 bases from V and 2 bases from J; junction bases left unmatched: 7. This CDR3 is 15 amino acids long. The V gene's germline CDR1 is MNHNS and CDR2 SASEGT. The CDR3 DNA is TGTGCCAGCAGTGAGCCGGGACTACAGACCTACGAGCAGTACTTC. Translation gives CASSEPGLQTYEQYF.

This clone was seen only once. V and J are TRBV28 and TRBJ2-7, with 12 nucleotides matching TRBD2. The germline gives CDR1 MDHEN, CDR2 SYDVKM. The length of the CDR3 is 17 residues. J gave up 3 bases and V 4 bases, and 10 bases lay outside the gene matches. The CDR3 sequence: CASSSGLAGIVGYEQYF. The CDR3 bases are TGTGCCAGCAGTTCCGGACTAGCGGGAATAGTCGGCTACGAGCAGTACTTC.

The chain joins TRBV19 to TRBJ2-2; 10 nucleotides agree with TRBD1. The CDR3 has 15 residues. Trimming cost V 4 bases and J 2 bases; bases outside gene matches: 1. CDR1 is LNHDA, CDR2 SQIVND, per germline (reference sequence). DNA for the CDR3: TGTGCCAGTAGTAAGACAGGGGGCAACACCGGGGAGCTGTTTTTT. Amino acid sequence: CASSKTGGNTGELFF. Full variable domain (remainder filled in from reference TRBV19 and TRBJ2-2): DGGITQSPKYLFRKEGQNVTLSCEQNLNHDAMYWYRQDPGQGLRLIYYSQIVNDFQKGDIAEGYSVSREKKESFPLTVTSAQKNPTAFYLCASSKTGGNTGELFFGEGSRLTVL.

The rearrangement links TRBV4-3 to TRBJ1-1; TRBD1 agrees at 8 bases. The CDR3 consists of 16 residues. J gave up 1 base and V 3 bases, and 7 bases lay outside the gene matches. The V gene's germline CDR1 is LGHNA and CDR2 YSLEER. This chain's CDR3 is CASSQTHGTGNTEAFF. CDR3 sequence (DNA): TGCGCCAGCAGCCAGACTCACGGGACAGGGAACACTGAAGCTTTCTTT.

The chain employs TRBV18 and TRBJ1-2; D remains unclear. This CDR3 comprises 13 residues. Deletions cut 2 bases from V and 2 bases from J, with 6 bases between. In germline, CDR1 is KGHSH, CDR2 LQKENI. CDR3 loop: CASSPTKNYGYTF. In DNA form, the CDR3 reads TGTGCCAGCTCACCAACAAAGAACTATGGCTACACCTTC.

The chain links TRBV7-9 to TRBJ1-1; D gene uncertain. The germline CDR1 and CDR2 sequences are SEHNR and FQNEAQ (reference sequence). The V end lost 1 base, the J end lost 1 base, and 7 bases lay between the germline ends. This CDR3 has 14 amino acids. CDR3 protein: CASSLDGQNTEAFF. DNA for the CDR3: TGTGCCAGCAGCTTAGATGGCCAGAACACTGAAGCTTTCTTT.

The genes are TRBV10-3 and TRBJ2-3; D perhaps matches TRBD2 (5 bases). Germline CDR1 reads ENHRY; CDR2 reads SYGVKD. The CDR3 is 14 amino acids. Trimming removed 4 bases at V and 2 bases at J, with 10 bases between. The CDR3 coding sequence is TGTGCCATCAGTGCGCAGCGGCACACAGATACGCAGTATTTT. Its translation: CAISAQRHTDTQYF.

The chain has TRBV18 and TRBJ2-5; possible D gene TRBD1, 6 bases. The CDR3 is 15 amino acids. V dropped 3 bases and J dropped 3 bases, with 14 bases sitting between them. The germline gives CDR1 KGHSH, CDR2 LQKENI. The CDR3 DNA follows: TGTGCCAGCTCACCCCCGACAGGAACCAAAGAGACCCAGTACTTC. As protein: CASSPPTGTKETQYF. The whole variable domain, remainder taken from reference TRBV18 and TRBJ2-5, is NAGVMQNPRHLVRRRGQEARLRCSPMKGHSHVYWYRQLPEEGLKFMVYLQKENIIDESGMPKERFSAEFPKEGPSILRIQQVVRGDSAAYFCASSPPTGTKETQYFGPGTRLLVL.

The V call is TRBV6-4, the J call TRBJ2-1, with D possibly TRBD1 on 6 matching bases. V lost 2 bases and J 9 bases, leaving 17 bases between the germline ends. The CDR3 has 15 residues. Germline CDR1 reads MRHNA; CDR2 reads SNTAGT. CDR3 residues: CASSDASAGAGEQFF. CDR3 sequence (DNA): TGTGCCAGCAGTGACGCCTCGGCAGGGGCTGGTGAGCAGTTCTTC.

The rearrangement joins TRBV28 to TRBJ1-1; D is unresolved. CDR3 size: 11 residues. Germline assignment: CDR1 MDHEN and CDR2 SYDVKM. V was clipped by 5 bases and J by 10 bases, with 11 bases between them. The CDR3 reads CASSLRQRAFF. CDR3 DNA: TGTGCCAGCAGTCTCAGACAACGAGCTTTCTTT.

V gene TRBV10-3 combines with J gene TRBJ1-5; 10 nucleotides line up with TRBD1. Germline assignment: CDR1 ENHRY and CDR2 SYGVKD. The CDR3 extends over 15 amino acids. V lost 6 bases, J lost 4 bases, and 6 bases stayed unmatched. CDR3 amino acids: CAISRDRGGNQPQHF. The CDR3 nucleotides are TGTGCCATCAGCCGGGACAGGGGAGGGAATCAGCCCCAGCATTTT.

In this sample, this clone turned up a few times. The genes are TRBV19 and TRBJ1-5; 7 bases align to TRBD1. V trimming: 4 bases; J trimming: 7 bases; junction bases outside the gene matches: 7. There are 14 residues in the CDR3. CDR1 and CDR2 from the germline V gene are LNHDA and SQIVND (reference sequence). The CDR3 sequence is CASSTDREWQPQHF. DNA for the CDR3: TGTGCCAGTAGTACTGACAGGGAATGGCAGCCCCAGCATTTT.

The J gene is TRBJ2-4, the V gene TRBV7-2; TRBD2 aligns across 8 bases. Germline V gene data show CDR1 as SGHTA and CDR2 as FQGNSA. V lost 5 bases to trimming and J lost 0 bases; unmatched junction nucleotides: 12. This CDR3 contains 18 residues. The CDR3 DNA follows: TGTGCCAGCAGCCCAATGATTTACGGGGGGGCAGCCAAAAACATTCAGTACTTC. Encoded protein: CASSPMIYGGAAKNIQYF.

This chain links TRBV5-6 with TRBJ1-3; D gene uncertain. There are 11 residues in the CDR3. V was shortened by 2 bases and J by 8 bases, with 5 bases between the two germline ends. Germline-derived CDR1 and CDR2 are SGHDT and YYEEEE. CDR3 region: CASSFGDTIYF. CDR3 DNA sequence: TGTGCCAGCAGCTTCGGGGACACCATATATTTT.